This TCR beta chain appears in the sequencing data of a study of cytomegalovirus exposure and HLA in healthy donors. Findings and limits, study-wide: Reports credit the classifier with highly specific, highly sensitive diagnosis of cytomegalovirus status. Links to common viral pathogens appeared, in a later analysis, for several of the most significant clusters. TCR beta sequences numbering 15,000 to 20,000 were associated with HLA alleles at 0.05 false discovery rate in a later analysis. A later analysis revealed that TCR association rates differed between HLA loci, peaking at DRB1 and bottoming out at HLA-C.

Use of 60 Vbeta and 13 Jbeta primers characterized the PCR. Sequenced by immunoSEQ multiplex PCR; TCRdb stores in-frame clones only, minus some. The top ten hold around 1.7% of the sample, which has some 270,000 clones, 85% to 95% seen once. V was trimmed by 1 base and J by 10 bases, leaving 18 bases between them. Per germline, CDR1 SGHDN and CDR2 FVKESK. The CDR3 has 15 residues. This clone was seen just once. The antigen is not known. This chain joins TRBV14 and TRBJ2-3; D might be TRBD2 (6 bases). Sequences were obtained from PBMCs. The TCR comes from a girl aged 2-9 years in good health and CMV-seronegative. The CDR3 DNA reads TGTGCCAGCAGCCAAGGCGGGGCCCCCTGGAGGGCGCAGTATTTT. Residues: CASSQGGAPWRAQYF.